One sample yielded the 12 T cell receptor beta chains listed below, sequenced in a study of identical twins. Via MiXCR, TCRdb re-called the 5' RACE reads, giving one row per CDR3 protein. Found here are some 1,700,000 distinct CDR3 sequences, under 35% of them singletons; the top ten hold about 0.25%. The sample was cord blood. Receptors originate from a newborn girl in good health.

With respect to this clonotype: One end of the junction does not line up with germline, which may come from a read error. The chain uses TRBV19 and TRBJ2-1; TRBD1 is a possible D gene (6 bases). The length of the CDR3 is 16 residues. CDR1 and CDR2 (germline): LNHDA, SQIVND (reference sequence). The chain's CDR3 is CASRIGHRDSYNEQFF. In DNA, the CDR3 is TGTGCCAGTAGGATAGGACACAGGGACTCCTACAATGAGCAGTTCTTC. Full variable domain (missing parts from reference TRBV19 and TRBJ2-1): DGGITQSPKYLFRKEGQNVTLSCEQNLNHDAMYWYRQDPGQGLRLIYYSQIVNDFQKGDIAEGYSVSREKKESFPLTVTSAQKNPTAFYLCASRIGHRDSYNEQFFGPGTRLTVL.

The chain couples TRBV19 to TRBJ2-2, with D hard to call. From germline, CDR1 is LNHDA and CDR2 SQIVND (reference sequence). This CDR3 is 13 amino acids long. V was pared by 3 bases and J by 4 bases, with 6 bases between. The CDR3 sequence: CASSMGTTGELFF. For the CDR3, the DNA is TGTGCCAGTAGTATGGGCACCACCGGGGAGCTGTTTTTT.

This clonotype was detected only a few times. J is TRBJ2-3 and V is TRBV6-5, with 12 bases that match TRBD2. The germline CDR1 and CDR2 sequences are MNHEY and SVGAGI. V lost 3 bases, J lost 6 bases, and 4 bases stayed unmatched. This CDR3 is built from 15 residues. CDR3 protein: CASSYSLAGGDTQYF. For the CDR3, the DNA is TGTGCCAGCAGTTATTCCCTAGCGGGAGGGGATACGCAGTATTTT.

The CDR3 loop is CSARGTGWNTGELFF. Here the CDR3 DNA reads TGCAGTGCTAGAGGGACAGGGTGGAACACCGGGGAGCTGTTTTTT. V usage is TRBV20-1 and J usage is TRBJ2-2; 8 positions agree with TRBD1. The J segment lost 1 base and the V segment lost 1 base, leaving 2 bases of the junction unmatched. The CDR3 length is 15 residues. Germline V CDR1 and CDR2: DFQATT, SNEGSKA (reference sequence).

This clonotype has just a few counts. The V gene is TRBV3-1, the J gene TRBJ2-3; 8 bases are shared with TRBD1. V lost 6 bases and J lost 1; bases outside the gene matches: 6. This CDR3 spans 15 amino acids. Per germline, CDR1 LGHDT and CDR2 YNNKEL (reference sequence). The CDR3 sequence is CASSPTGAGTDTQYF. As DNA, the CDR3 is TGTGCCAGCAGTCCGACAGGGGCCGGCACAGATACGCAGTATTTT.

Regarding this clonotype: One junction end disagrees with the germline gene, perhaps due to a read error. In DNA, the CDR3 is TGTGCCTGCAGCTTGCCAGGGAAAGATGAGCAGTTCTTC. Its translation is CACSLPGKDEQFF. The chain couples TRBV5-4 to TRBJ2-1; D is possibly TRBD1 (5 bases). The CDR3 length is 13 residues. CDR1 and CDR2 from the germline V gene are SGHNT and YYREEE (reference sequence). The variable domain in full, with the rest retrieved from reference TRBV5-4 and TRBJ2-1, is ETGVTQSPTHLIKTRGQQVTLRCSSQSGHNTVSWYQQALGQGPQFIFQYYREEENGRGNFPPRFSGLQFPNYSSELNVNALELDDSALYLCACSLPGKDEQFFGPGTRLTVL.

This sequence joins TRBV20-1 and TRBJ2-4; D gene ambiguous. Germline V gene sequence: CDR1 DFQATT, CDR2 SNEGSKA (reference sequence). The CDR3 totals 14 residues. Trimming removed 5 bases from V and 0 bases from J, with 11 bases in between. The CDR3 region is CSAAPLLAKNIQYF. CDR3 nucleotide sequence: TGCAGTGCTGCTCCCCTCCTAGCCAAAAACATTCAGTACTTC.

The chain couples TRBV2 to TRBJ2-5; the match to TRBD2 covers 8 bases. The trim removed 6 bases at V and 5 bases at J, leaving 5 bases unmatched. The CDR3 contains 13 residues. CDR1 and CDR2 from the germline V gene are SNHLY and FYNNEI. CDR3 bases: TGTGCCAGCAGACCGACTAGCGAGGAGACCCAGTACTTC. It codes for CASRPTSEETQYF.

This chain uses TRBV5-1 with TRBJ1-2; 7 bases are a match to TRBD1. Germline V lookup: CDR1 SGHRS, CDR2 YFSETQ. The V and J ends lost 6 bases and 4 bases, in that order; junction bases with no gene match: 12. The CDR3 is made up of 15 amino acids. CDR3 sequence reads: CASTQDRGGPYGYTF. CDR3 nucleotides: TGCGCCAGCACCCAGGACAGAGGGGGCCCCTATGGCTACACCTTC.

J is TRBJ2-1 and V is TRBV24-1, with D possibly TRBD2 on 6 matching bases. The ends were cut back, 4 bases at V and 4 bases at J, with 16 bases in the middle. The CDR3 consists of 16 residues. Germline CDR1 is KGHDR and CDR2 is SFDVKD. This CDR3 reads CATSEGTGHFYNEQFF. In DNA, the CDR3 is TGTGCCACCAGTGAGGGGACTGGCCATTTTTACAATGAGCAGTTCTTC.

The V call is TRBV7-2, the J call TRBJ2-3; 9 bases line up with TRBD2. Germline V gene data show CDR1 as SGHTA and CDR2 as FQGNSA. This CDR3 comprises 13 residues. V lost 5 bases, J lost 9 bases, and 6 bases stayed unmatched. The CDR3 nucleotides are TGTGCCAGCAGCCAGAATAGCGGGAGAACGCAGTATTTT. It yields the protein CASSQNSGRTQYF.

The chain is built from TRBV11-1 and TRBJ2-2; a possible D gene is TRBD2 (6 bases). The CDR3 is made up of 15 amino acids. V gave up 1 base and J gave up 5 bases, with 11 bases separating them. Germline loops: CDR1 SGHAT, CDR2 FQDESV (reference sequence). DNA for the CDR3: TGTGCCAGCAGCTTAGTCACCCTAGCGACCGGGGAGCTGTTTTTT. As protein: CASSLVTLATGELFF.